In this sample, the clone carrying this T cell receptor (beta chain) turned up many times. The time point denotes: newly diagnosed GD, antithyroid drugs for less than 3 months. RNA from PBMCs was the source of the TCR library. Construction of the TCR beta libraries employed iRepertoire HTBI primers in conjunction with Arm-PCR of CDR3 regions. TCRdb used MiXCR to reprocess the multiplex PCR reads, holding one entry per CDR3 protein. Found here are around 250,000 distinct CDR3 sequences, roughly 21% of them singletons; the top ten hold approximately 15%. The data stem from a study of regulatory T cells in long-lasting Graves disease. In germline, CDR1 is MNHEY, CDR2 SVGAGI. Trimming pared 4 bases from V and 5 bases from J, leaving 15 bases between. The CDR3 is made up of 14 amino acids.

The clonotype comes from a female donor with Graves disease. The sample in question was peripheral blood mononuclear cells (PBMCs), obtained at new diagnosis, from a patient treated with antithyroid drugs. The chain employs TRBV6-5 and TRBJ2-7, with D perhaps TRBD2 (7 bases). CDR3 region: CASSLGGGRNEQYF. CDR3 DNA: TGTGCCAGCAGTTTGGGGGGGGGGCGAAACGAGCAGTACTTC.